These 2 T cell receptor beta chains originate from one sample sequenced in a study of OX40 agonist ivuxolimab in advanced cancers. Clones were read by immunoSEQ multiplex PCR, and TCRdb kept only the in-frame ones, dropping some. This table has about 110,000 clones, 85% to 95% appearing once. The specimen was CD4+ or CD8+ T cells sorted from blood, collected in a trial of the OX40 agonist ivuxolimab. All receptors derive from an adult with an advanced solid tumor such as melanoma, head and neck, liver or kidney cancer.

The V gene is TRBV30, the J gene TRBJ1-6; 7 bases agree with TRBD1. The CDR3 totals 16 residues. The germline CDR1 and CDR2 sequences are GTSNPN and SVGIG (reference sequence). Trimming at V came to 3 bases and at J to 7 bases, leaving 12 bases not matched to a gene. CDR3 amino acids: CAWRDRDSQLNSPLHF. The CDR3 region has the DNA TGTGCCTGGAGGGACCGGGACAGCCAGCTGAATTCACCCCTCCACTTT.

The gene calls are TRBV7-9 and TRBJ1-4; 11 bases map to TRBD1. The CDR3 is 15 residues long. The ends lost 5 bases at V and 7 bases at J; junction bases unmatched: 6. CDR1 is SEHNR and CDR2 is FQNEAQ in the germline V gene (reference sequence). This CDR3 is CASSQMGQGVEKLFF. CDR3 in DNA: TGTGCCAGCAGCCAGATGGGACAGGGGGTTGAAAAACTGTTTTTT.